This T cell receptor beta chain was retrieved from a study of blood T cell repertoires in COVID-19. On the study more broadly: There were acute and convalescent COVID-19 samples, and they came from the United States, Italy and Spain. PBMCs, B-cell-depleted T cells, or T cells provided the cDNA or gDNA that made up the material.

The participants were between about 18 and 100 years old and came from under 25 US areas. In assigning cohorts, the study relied on participant-reported clinical history. The assay was immunoSEQ multiplex PCR, and TCRdb's table has in-frame clones only and misses some. The sample lists a few hundred thousand clones; more than 75% were seen once. The sequenced sample was PBMCs or T cells enriched from blood (not recorded which). This TCR was recovered from a woman aged 55-75 years in a cohort exposed to, infected with or recovered from COVID-19 (not recorded which).

The DNA for the CDR3 is TGTGCCAGCAGTTACTCCGTCGGGGAAGACTCCTACGAGCAGTACTTC. Translated: CASSYSVGEDSYEQYF. The chain has TRBV6-5 and TRBJ2-7; TRBD2 might be the D (5 bases). Trimming removed 0 bases at V and 0 bases at J, with 12 bases between. The CDR3 contains 16 residues. CDR1 is MNHEY and CDR2 is SVGAGI in the germline V gene.